Following are 10 T cell receptor beta chains from one sample sequenced in a study of OX40 agonist ivuxolimab in advanced cancers. Here immunoSEQ multiplex PCR was the method, and the copy in TCRdb shows in-frame clones only, minus some. The sample lists nearly 80,000 clones, approximately 94% occurring once. The starting material was CD4+ or CD8+ T cells sorted from blood, obtained in a trial of the OX40 agonist ivuxolimab. These receptors all stem from an adult with an advanced solid tumor such as melanoma, head and neck, liver or kidney cancer.

The gene calls are TRBV5-1 and TRBJ1-1; D not certain. CDR3 length: 14 amino acids. Germline-derived CDR1 and CDR2 are SGHRS and YFSETQ. V was trimmed by 4 bases and J by 4 bases, leaving 14 bases between them. The CDR3 spells CASSPSAGGTEAFF. The CDR3 coding sequence is TGCGCCAGCAGCCCCTCTGCGGGCGGCACTGAAGCTTTCTTT.

The chain employs TRBV4-2 and TRBJ1-5, with TRBD1 identical over 9 bases. This CDR3 has 16 amino acids. V lost 0 bases to trimming and J lost 4 bases; unmatched junction nucleotides: 4. Germline loops: CDR1 LGHNA, CDR2 YNFKEQ. CDR3 residues: CASSQELGQGNQPQHF. The CDR3 bases are TGTGCCAGCAGCCAAGAATTGGGACAGGGTAATCAGCCCCAGCATTTT.

V usage is TRBV6-6 and J usage is TRBJ1-1, with a tentative D call TRBD1 (5 bases). This CDR3 spans 15 amino acids. Trimming removed 2 bases from V and 5 bases from J, with 15 bases in between. The germline V gene has CDR1 MNHNY and CDR2 SVGAGI (reference sequence). The CDR3 loop reads CASSYTSGPETEAFF. The CDR3 DNA sequence: TGTGCCAGCAGTTACACATCGGGACCCGAGACTGAAGCTTTCTTT.

The chain joins TRBV4-2 to TRBJ2-4; D gene ambiguous. The CDR3 runs to 12 residues. Trimming took off 5 bases at V and 10 bases at J, with 12 bases between the two ends. Germline CDR1 is LGHNA and CDR2 is YNFKEQ. DNA for the CDR3: TGTGCCAGCAGCTTAGAGGCAAATATTCAGTACTTC. Translating it yields CASSLEANIQYF.

The table lists this clone with a count of one. The rearrangement uses TRBV4-1 and TRBJ2-2; possible D gene TRBD2, 5 bases. V lost 4 bases to trimming and J lost 4 bases, with 19 bases between them. The length of the CDR3 is 17 residues. Germline CDR1 reads MGHRA; CDR2 reads YSYEKL. The CDR3 reads CASSPENNLGSTGELFF. The CDR3, as DNA: TGCGCCAGCAGCCCAGAAAACAATCTGGGGAGCACCGGGGAGCTGTTTTTT.

This clone was seen just once. The chain has TRBV28 and TRBJ2-1, with 14 nucleotides matching TRBD2. The trim removed 5 bases at V and 9 bases at J, leaving 6 bases unmatched. CDR1 is MDHEN, CDR2 SYDVKM, per germline. This CDR3 region has 15 residues. In nucleotides, the CDR3 is TGTGCCAGCAGTCAGACTAGCGGGGGGGCCCCTGAGCAGTTCTTC. Protein product: CASSQTSGGAPEQFF.

The chain has TRBV19 and TRBJ1-1; D possibly corresponds to TRBD1 (5 bases). The CDR3 contains 13 residues. V was pared by 6 bases and J by 6 bases, with 14 bases between. Germline V gene sequence: CDR1 LNHDA, CDR2 SQIVND (reference sequence). Here the CDR3 reads CASRGPLGPEAFF. Here the CDR3 DNA reads TGTGCCAGTAGGGGGCCTCTAGGCCCTGAAGCTTTCTTT.

The V and J genes are TRBV27 and TRBJ2-1, with 10 positions matching TRBD2. Unmatched junction bases numbered 7, after V lost 2 bases and J lost 6 bases. The CDR3 totals 16 residues. Germline V gives CDR1 MNHEY, CDR2 SMNVEV (reference sequence). For the CDR3, the DNA is TGTGCCAGCAGTTTAACGGCTAGCGGGAGATTCAATGAGCAGTTCTTC. Its translation: CASSLTASGRFNEQFF.

This chain connects TRBV18 to TRBJ2-2; D gene ambiguous. The CDR3 runs 14 residues. Germline CDR1 reads KGHSH; CDR2 reads LQKENI. Trimming left V 2 bases short and J 2 bases short, with 6 bases between. Here the CDR3 reads CASSPDSNTGELFF. In DNA form, the CDR3 reads TGTGCCAGCTCACCAGATAGTAACACCGGGGAGCTGTTTTTT.

The chain uses TRBV7-3 and TRBJ1-1; 7 bases are a match to TRBD1. With 5 bases clipped from V and 9 bases from J, the junction kept 9 bases outside the gene matches. Germline CDR1 SGHTA, CDR2 FQGTGA. This CDR3 is 13 amino acids long. CDR3 nucleotide sequence: TGTGCCAGCAGCGCCGGCCCGGGACAGAAAGCTTTCTTT. Its translation: CASSAGPGQKAFF.